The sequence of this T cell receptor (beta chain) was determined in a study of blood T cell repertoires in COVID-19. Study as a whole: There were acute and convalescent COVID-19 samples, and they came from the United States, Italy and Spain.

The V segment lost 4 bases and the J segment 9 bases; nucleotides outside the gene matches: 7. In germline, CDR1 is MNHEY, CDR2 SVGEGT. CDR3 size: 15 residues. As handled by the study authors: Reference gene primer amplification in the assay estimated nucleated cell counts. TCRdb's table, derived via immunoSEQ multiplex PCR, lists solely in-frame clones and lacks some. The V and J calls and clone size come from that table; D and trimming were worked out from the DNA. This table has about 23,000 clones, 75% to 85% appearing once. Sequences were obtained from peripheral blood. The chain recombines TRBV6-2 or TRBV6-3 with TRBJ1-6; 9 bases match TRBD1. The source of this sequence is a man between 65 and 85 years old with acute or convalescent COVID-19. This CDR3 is CASSSGGQGVSPLHF. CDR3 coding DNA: TGTGCCAGCAGTTCCGGGGGACAGGGCGTTTCACCCCTCCACTTT.